The 30 T cell receptor beta chains in this list originate from one sample, sequenced in a study of blood T cells in healthy people across ages. The authors ran a second PCR of about 7 to 11 cycles using a sample-barcoded 5' primer and a J-beta primer mix. TCRdb analysed the 5' RACE reads with MiXCR anew, one entry per CDR3 protein. This sample has just under 900,000 distinct CDR3 sequences, with more than 25% found just once. Sequenced input: blood. These receptors were taken from a woman older than 75 in good health.

The V call is TRBV6-5, the J call TRBJ1-1; no definite D call. V was cut by 6 bases and J by 4 bases, with 15 bases left in between. This CDR3 has 14 residues. Germline V gene sequence: CDR1 MNHEY, CDR2 SVGAGI. The CDR3 DNA follows: TGTGCCAGCAGGGAACAATACGCGACCACTGAAGCTTTCTTT. Protein sequence: CASREQYATTEAFF.

Note on this clonotype: The CDR3 does not end in the conserved phenylalanine or tryptophan, so this is likely a read error. The chain joins TRBV28 to TRBJ2-7; either TRBD1 or TRBD2 may fit D (5 bases each). CDR1 is MDHEN, CDR2 SYDVKM, per germline. The V end lost 2 bases, the J end lost 2 bases, and 7 bases lay between the germline ends. The CDR3 sequence is 13 residues long. CDR3 amino acids: CASSLLGAYEQYC. DNA of the CDR3: TGTGCCAGCAGTTTACTGGGGGCCTACGAGCAGTACTGC.

The chain links TRBV5-1 to TRBJ2-7; the match to TRBD2 covers 7 bases. Germline V gene data show CDR1 as SGHRS and CDR2 as YFSETQ. The CDR3 is 14 amino acids. After removal of 2 bases from V and 2 bases from J, the junction contained 4 bases not matched to a gene. The CDR3 DNA follows: TGCGCCAGCAGCTTAACTAGCGCCACCTACGAGCAGTACTTC. This sequence encodes CASSLTSATYEQYF. The entire variable domain, with the rest obtained from reference TRBV5-1 and TRBJ2-7, is as follows: KAGVTQTPRYLIKTRGQQVTLSCSPISGHRSVSWYQQTPGQGLQFLFEYFSETQRNKGNFPGRFSGRQFSNSRSEMNVSTLELGDSALYLCASSLTSATYEQYFGPGTRLTVT.

Worth noting for this clonotype: A read error may explain this, as a much larger clone is one base away. The chain recombines TRBV12-3 or TRBV12-4 with TRBJ2-3; the D is unclear. CDR3 length equals 15 residues. Trimming took off 3 bases at V and 0 bases at J, with 10 bases between the two ends. DNA of the CDR3: TGTGCCAGCAGTTTCTGGCGGATCAGCACAGATACGCAGTATTTT. This gives the protein CASSFWRISTDTQYF.

J is TRBJ2-4 and V is TRBV12-3 or TRBV12-4; D may be TRBD2 (6 bases). The J call may be wrong; the DNA end is better matched by TRBJ2-7. The CDR3 is made up of 14 amino acids. CDR3 DNA sequence: TGTGCCAGCAGTTTGGGGATAGGCGGGAACGAGCAGTACTTC. Translated: CASSLGIGGNEQYF.

This clonotype came up a few times. The chain employs TRBV30 and TRBJ1-5; TRBD1 agrees at 9 bases. CDR3 length: 14 amino acids. J lost 7 bases, V lost 2 bases, and 6 bases had no gene match. Germline-derived CDR1 and CDR2 are GTSNPN and SVGIG (reference sequence). CDR3 sequence: CAWSMTGGGQPQHF. The CDR3 DNA reads as TGTGCCTGGAGTATGACAGGGGGTGGACAGCCCCAGCATTTT.

The sample holds a few counts of this clonotype. Compared with germline, one end of the junction differs, possibly owing to a read error. The chain recombines TRBV5-1 with TRBJ1-1, with 10 bases matching TRBD1. The germline gives CDR1 SGHRS, CDR2 YFSETQ. The CDR3 has 15 amino acids. The CDR3 sequence is CASSAGQGMNTEAFF. DNA of the CDR3: TGCGCCAGCAGCGCGGGACAGGGGATGAATACTGAAGCTTTCTTT.

Notes on this clonotype: A much larger clone differs by one base, so this may be a read error. J is TRBJ2-5 and V is TRBV5-4; a weak D match, TRBD2 (5 bases). Germline loops: CDR1 SGHNT, CDR2 YYREEE (reference sequence). V lost 0 bases, J lost 5 bases, and 14 bases lay in between. This CDR3 spans 15 amino acids. Here the CDR3 reads CASSLVASKCETQYF. In nucleotides, the CDR3 is TGTGCCAGCAGCTTGGTTGCTAGCAAATGCGAGACCCAGTACTTC.

This clonotype was counted at least ten times. The gene calls are TRBV6-2 or TRBV6-3 and TRBJ1-5; 8 bases map to TRBD1. Per the germline V gene, CDR1 is MNHEY and CDR2 is SVGEGT. J lost 6 bases, V lost 2 bases, and 12 bases had no gene match. There are 17 residues in the CDR3. This CDR3 is CASSYPSGGPGGQPQHF. DNA of the CDR3: TGTGCCAGCAGTTACCCGTCAGGGGGCCCCGGGGGTCAGCCCCAGCATTTT.

The table lists this clonotype with many counts. The CDR3 nucleotides read TGCGCCAGCAGCCAAGCCCACCAGCGGGGGCGGTCGTCAATTCGGGAGACCCAGTACTTC. Protein sequence: CASSQAHQRGRSSIRETQYF. This chain links TRBV4-3 with TRBJ2-5; 8 bases map to TRBD2. CDR3 size: 20 residues. The germline V gene has CDR1 LGHNA and CDR2 YSLEER. Germline trimming cut 1 base from V and 5 bases from J; bases unmatched to any gene: 21.

At least ten counts were recorded for this clonotype. The chain recombines TRBV4-3 with TRBJ1-1; D gene ambiguous. Trimming took off 4 bases at V and 2 bases at J, with 8 bases between the two ends. Germline CDR1 reads LGHNA; CDR2 reads YSLEER. The CDR3 loop spans 13 amino acids. The chain's CDR3 is CASSLHRNTEAFF. In nucleotides, the CDR3 is TGCGCCAGCAGCCTTCACAGAAACACTGAAGCTTTCTTT.

Concerning this clonotype itself: With a much larger clone just one base away, this may be a read error. The CDR3 protein is CVSSPRQGSVTNEKLFF. As DNA, the CDR3 is TGTGTCAGCAGCCCCCGACAGGGGAGCGTTACTAATGAAAAACTGTTTTTT. The chain is built from TRBV7-2 and TRBJ1-4; 8 bases are a match to TRBD1. Germline V gene data show CDR1 as SGHTA and CDR2 as FQGNSA. The CDR3 covers 17 residues.

This clonotype was seen at least ten times. V and J are TRBV18 and TRBJ2-1; 9 nucleotides line up with TRBD2. V shed 5 bases and J 6 bases; nucleotides not matched to a gene: 2. CDR1 and CDR2 (germline): KGHSH, LQKENI. This CDR3 comprises 13 residues. The CDR3 sequence is CASSGSGGNEQFF. The DNA for the CDR3 is TGTGCCAGCTCAGGTAGCGGGGGCAATGAGCAGTTCTTC.

This clonotype was counted ten times or more. The rearrangement joins TRBV18 to TRBJ2-5, with D possibly being TRBD1 (5 bases). Germline lookup yields CDR1 KGHSH and CDR2 LQKENI. Trimming took 4 bases from V and 5 from J, leaving 17 bases between them. CDR3 length equals 15 residues. The CDR3 protein is CASSRGSDSAETQYF. The CDR3 DNA sequence: TGTGCCAGCTCACGTGGGTCAGACAGTGCGGAGACCCAGTACTTC. The full variable domain, with the rest looked up from reference TRBV18 and TRBJ2-5, is NAGVMQNPRHLVRRRGQEARLRCSPMKGHSHVYWYRQLPEEGLKFMVYLQKENIIDESGMPKERFSAEFPKEGPSILRIQQVVRGDSAAYFCASSRGSDSAETQYFGPGTRLLVL.

The table lists this clonotype with a few counts. The rearrangement joins TRBV10-2 to TRBJ2-7, with 10 bases matching TRBD1. Trimming removed 3 bases from V and 4 bases from J; junction bases left unmatched: 3. From germline, CDR1 is WSHSY and CDR2 SAAADI. The CDR3 extends over 14 amino acids. CDR3 coding DNA: TGCGCCAGCAGTGACTCGGGACAGGGGTACGAGCAGTACTTC. It translates to CASSDSGQGYEQYF.

This chain links TRBV20-1 with TRBJ1-2; D is undetermined. Germline CDR1 is DFQATT and CDR2 is SNEGSKA (reference sequence). This CDR3 contains 11 residues. V was cut by 6 bases and J by 7 bases, with 12 bases left in between. This CDR3 reads CSANKLFGYTF. The CDR3 DNA is TGCAGTGCGAACAAGCTCTTTGGCTACACCTTC.

In this sample, this clonotype turned up many times. This chain uses TRBV12-3 or TRBV12-4 with TRBJ2-3, with D maybe TRBD1 (6 bases). This CDR3 comprises 15 residues. V lost 6 bases and J lost 1, with 14 bases in between. In nucleotides, the CDR3 is TGTGCCAGCAGCAAGACAGGTTACCGCACAGATACGCAGTATTTT. Its protein product is CASSKTGYRTDTQYF.

This clonotype was found many times. The chain couples TRBV5-1 to TRBJ2-3, with 9 bases identical to TRBD2. J was trimmed by 0 bases and V by 6 bases; bases with no gene match: 8. Germline CDR1 reads SGHRS; CDR2 reads YFSETQ. The CDR3 spans 16 residues. This CDR3 is CASMRRGGSSTDTQYF. The CDR3 DNA follows: TGCGCCAGCATGAGGCGGGGGGGATCTAGCACAGATACGCAGTATTTT.

This chain links TRBV7-2 with TRBJ1-2, with 7 bases matching TRBD1. The CDR3 consists of 14 residues. Germline trimming cut 0 bases from V and 4 bases from J; bases unmatched to any gene: 2. The germline CDR1 and CDR2 sequences are SGHTA and FQGNSA. CDR3 sequence (DNA): TGTGCCAGCAGCTTAGCCAGGGGGGTCTATGGCTACACCTTC. Translating it yields CASSLARGVYGYTF.

Concerning this clonotype: A far larger clone is off by one base, so a read error is likely. This chain joins TRBV7-2 and TRBJ2-3; D call uncertain. This CDR3 is built from 12 residues. Looked up from germline, CDR1 is SGHTA and CDR2 is FQGNSA. V lost 7 bases to trimming and J lost 3 bases, with 8 bases between them. The CDR3 loop is CASNQITDTQYF. CDR3 bases: TGTGCCAGCAACCAAATAACAGATACGCAGTATTTT.

J is TRBJ1-1 and V is TRBV20-1; TRBD1 might be the D (5 bases). CDR1 DFQATT and CDR2 SNEGSKA come from the germline V gene (reference sequence). CDR3 length: 12 amino acids. The CDR3 protein is CSPPQASSAAFF. CDR3 coding DNA: TGCAGCCCTCCACAGGCCTCTTCTGCAGCTTTCTTT.

The V gene is TRBV10-3, the J gene TRBJ2-5; 10 bases map to TRBD1. V dropped 2 bases and J dropped 11; count of bases not matched to a gene: 8. Germline values: CDR1 ENHRY, CDR2 SYGVKD. The CDR3 totals 14 residues. This CDR3 reads CAISEGTGEGEQYF. CDR3 DNA sequence: TGTGCCATCAGTGAGGGGACAGGGGAAGGGGAGCAGTACTTC.

This chain connects TRBV25-1 to TRBJ2-1; TRBD1 is a possible D gene (6 bases). The V gene's germline CDR1 is MGHDK and CDR2 SYGVNS. The ends were cut back, 6 bases at V and 13 bases at J, with 19 bases in the middle. The CDR3 contains 13 residues. The DNA for the CDR3 is TGTGCCAGCAGGTCCCTAGGGGGAGAGACCCAGTTCTTC. Translation gives CASRSLGGETQFF.

This clonotype appeared many times. The chain recombines TRBV6-5 with TRBJ2-7, with TRBD2 matching 7 bases. The CDR3 extends over 16 amino acids. J lost 4 bases, V lost 0 bases, and 9 bases had no gene match. The germline V gene has CDR1 MNHEY and CDR2 SVGAGI. CDR3 region: CASSYSLWRGTYEQYF. CDR3 nucleotide sequence: TGTGCCAGCAGTTACTCGTTGTGGCGGGGGACGTACGAGCAGTACTTC.

The chain recombines TRBV7-9 with TRBJ2-5; TRBD2 agrees at 15 bases. V was pared by 4 bases and J by 11 bases, with 14 bases of the junction left unmatched. Germline values: CDR1 SEHNR, CDR2 FQNEAQ (reference sequence). This CDR3 has 17 amino acids. The CDR3 region is CASSSRTSGGAWNEQYF. The DNA for the CDR3 is TGTGCCAGCAGCTCCCGGACTAGCGGGGGGGCATGGAATGAGCAGTACTTC.

This clonotype was seen ten or more times. The V call is TRBV7-2, the J call TRBJ2-4; 7 bases are a match to TRBD1. This CDR3 has 14 residues. V was clipped by 3 bases and J by 5 bases; unmatched bases: 4. In germline, CDR1 is SGHTA, CDR2 FQGNSA. The CDR3 loop is CASSFRQGENIQYF. The CDR3 DNA reads as TGTGCCAGCAGCTTTAGACAGGGAGAAAACATTCAGTACTTC.

This clonotype was picked up many times. This chain links TRBV12-5 with TRBJ2-5; TRBD1 matches at 8 bases. The trim removed 2 bases at V and 4 bases at J, leaving 3 bases unmatched. CDR3 length: 14 residues. The germline V gene has CDR1 LGHNT and CDR2 FRNRAP. The CDR3 loop reads CASGLPGQGETQYF. The CDR3 region has the DNA TGTGCTAGTGGTTTGCCCGGACAGGGAGAGACCCAGTACTTC.

The table lists this clonotype with a few counts. V is TRBV3-1 and J is TRBJ2-3, with TRBD2 matching 15 bases. This CDR3 comprises 17 residues. After removal of 3 bases from V and 6 bases from J, the junction contained 7 bases not matched to a gene. Germline-derived CDR1 and CDR2 are LGHDT and YNNKEL (reference sequence). The CDR3 region has the DNA TGTGCCAGCAGCCAGCCCGGACTAGCGGGGGGGCCGGATACGCAGTATTTT. Its protein is CASSQPGLAGGPDTQYF.

This clonotype was found a few times. The rearrangement joins TRBV6-2 or TRBV6-3 to TRBJ1-1, with D hard to call. Germline loops: CDR1 MNHEY, CDR2 SVGEGT. V dropped 8 bases and J dropped 1 base, with 17 bases sitting between them. This CDR3 has 15 residues. CDR3 coding DNA: TGTGCCAGCGACCTTGCAGGTCTATGGAACACTGAAGCTTTCTTT. Residues: CASDLAGLWNTEAFF.

This clonotype was seen a few times. The chain's CDR3 is CSARDPGQGSAFF. CDR3 nucleotide sequence: TGCAGTGCTAGAGATCCCGGACAGGGCAGCGCTTTCTTT. This chain uses TRBV20-1 with TRBJ1-1, with TRBD1 matching over 8 bases. Germline V gives CDR1 DFQATT, CDR2 SNEGSKA (reference sequence). This CDR3 has 13 amino acids. With V trimmed by 0 bases and J by 11 bases, 8 bases remained unmatched.